This T cell receptor (beta chain) was obtained from a study of T cell responses to AZD1222 COVID-19 vaccine. This clone was counted between two and nine times. Its antigen remains unidentified. The sample contains more than one DNA sequence encoding this CDR3. The table came from immunoSEQ multiplex PCR; TCRdb's copy has only in-frame clones and leaves some out. The repertoire holds over 130,000 clones, roughly 90% seen once, with around 5.1% in the top ten. Study findings and constraints: Researchers took repertoire samples only after the peak T cell response had come. Within unmutated variant regions lay the reported targets of nearly half of spike-specific TCRs.

The sequences come from peripheral blood, collected on day 0 of AZD1222 vaccination. This TCR was sampled from an adult in good health.

The CDR3 coding sequence is TGTGCCAGCAGTTTAGGACCGAACACTGAAGCTTTCTTT. This sequence encodes CASSLGPNTEAFF. This chain joins TRBV12-3 or TRBV12-4 and TRBJ1-1; D not certain. V gave up 1 base and J gave up 1 base, with 4 bases separating them. The CDR3 is 13 residues long.